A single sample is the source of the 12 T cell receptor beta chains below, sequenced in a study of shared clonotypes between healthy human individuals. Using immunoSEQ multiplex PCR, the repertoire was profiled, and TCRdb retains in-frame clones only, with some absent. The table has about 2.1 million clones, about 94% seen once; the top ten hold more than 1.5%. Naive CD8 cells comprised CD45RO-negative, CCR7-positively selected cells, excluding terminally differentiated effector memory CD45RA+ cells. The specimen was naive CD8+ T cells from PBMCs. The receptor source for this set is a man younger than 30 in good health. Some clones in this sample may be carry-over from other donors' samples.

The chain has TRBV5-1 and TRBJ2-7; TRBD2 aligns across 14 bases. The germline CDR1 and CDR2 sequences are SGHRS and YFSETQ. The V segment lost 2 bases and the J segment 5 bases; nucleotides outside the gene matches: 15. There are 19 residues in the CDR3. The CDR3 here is CASSFRLAGGPYPLDEQYF. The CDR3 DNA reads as TGCGCCAGCAGCTTCAGACTAGCGGGAGGGCCATACCCACTGGACGAGCAGTACTTC.

The CDR3: CASSFTQGTGETQYF. The CDR3 nucleotides are TGCGCCAGCAGCTTCACACAGGGGACGGGGGAGACCCAGTACTTC. V usage is TRBV5-1 and J usage is TRBJ2-5, with 7 nucleotides matching TRBD1. CDR3 length equals 15 residues. The V and J ends lost 2 bases and 5 bases, in that order; junction bases with no gene match: 9. Germline CDR1 SGHRS, CDR2 YFSETQ. Full variable domain (remainder filled in from reference TRBV5-1 and TRBJ2-5): KAGVTQTPRYLIKTRGQQVTLSCSPISGHRSVSWYQQTPGQGLQFLFEYFSETQRNKGNFPGRFSGRQFSNSRSEMNVSTLELGDSALYLCASSFTQGTGETQYFGPGTRLLVL.

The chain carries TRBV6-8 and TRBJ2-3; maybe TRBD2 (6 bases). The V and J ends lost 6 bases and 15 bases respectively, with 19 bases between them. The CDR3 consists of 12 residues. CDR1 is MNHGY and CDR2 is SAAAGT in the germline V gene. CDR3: CASRPSAGPPYF. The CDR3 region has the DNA TGTGCCAGCAGACCCTCGGCGGGGCCTCCTTATTTT.

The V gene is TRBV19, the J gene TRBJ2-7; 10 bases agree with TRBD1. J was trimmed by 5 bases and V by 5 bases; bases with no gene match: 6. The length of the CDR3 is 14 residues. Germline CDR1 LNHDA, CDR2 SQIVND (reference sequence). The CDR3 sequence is CASSAGDRGHEQYF. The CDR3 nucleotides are TGTGCCAGTAGTGCGGGGGACAGGGGACACGAGCAGTACTTC. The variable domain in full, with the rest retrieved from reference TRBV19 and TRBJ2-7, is DGGITQSPKYLFRKEGQNVTLSCEQNLNHDAMYWYRQDPGQGLRLIYYSQIVNDFQKGDIAEGYSVSREKKESFPLTVTSAQKNPTAFYLCASSAGDRGHEQYFGPGTRLTVT.

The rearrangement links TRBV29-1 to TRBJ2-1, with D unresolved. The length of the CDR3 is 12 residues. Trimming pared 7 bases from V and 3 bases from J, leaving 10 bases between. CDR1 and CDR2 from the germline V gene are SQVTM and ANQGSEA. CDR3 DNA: TGCAGCGAACAGCGACACTACAATGAGCAGTTCTTC. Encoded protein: CSEQRHYNEQFF.

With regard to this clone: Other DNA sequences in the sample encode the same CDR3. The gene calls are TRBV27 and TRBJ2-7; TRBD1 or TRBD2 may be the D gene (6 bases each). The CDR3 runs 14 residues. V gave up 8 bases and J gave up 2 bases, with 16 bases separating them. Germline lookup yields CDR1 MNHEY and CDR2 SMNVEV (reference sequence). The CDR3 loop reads CASSGRGLPYEQYF. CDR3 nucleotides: TGTGCCAGCTCTGGTCGGGGGCTACCCTACGAGCAGTACTTC.

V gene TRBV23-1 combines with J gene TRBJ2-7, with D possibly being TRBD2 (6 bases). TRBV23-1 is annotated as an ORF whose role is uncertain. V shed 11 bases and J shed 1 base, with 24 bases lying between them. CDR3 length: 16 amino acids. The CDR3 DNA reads TGCGCCGGAATCTCCGGGACTCCGAGGACGTCCTACGAGCAGTACTTC. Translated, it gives CAGISGTPRTSYEQYF.

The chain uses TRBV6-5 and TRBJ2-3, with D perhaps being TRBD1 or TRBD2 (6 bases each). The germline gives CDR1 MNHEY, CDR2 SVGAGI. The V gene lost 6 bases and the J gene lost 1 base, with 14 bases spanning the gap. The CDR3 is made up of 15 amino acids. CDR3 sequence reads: CASSTGGSRTDTQYF. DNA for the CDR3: TGTGCCAGCAGCACCGGGGGCAGCCGCACAGATACGCAGTATTTT.

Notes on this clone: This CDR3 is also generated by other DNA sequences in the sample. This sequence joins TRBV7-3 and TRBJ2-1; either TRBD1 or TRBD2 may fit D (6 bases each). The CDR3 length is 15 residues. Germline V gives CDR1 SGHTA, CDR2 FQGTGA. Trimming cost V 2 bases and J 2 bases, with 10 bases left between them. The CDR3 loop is CASSLAGGPYNEQFF. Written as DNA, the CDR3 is TGTGCCAGCAGCTTAGCCGGGGGCCCCTACAATGAGCAGTTCTTC.

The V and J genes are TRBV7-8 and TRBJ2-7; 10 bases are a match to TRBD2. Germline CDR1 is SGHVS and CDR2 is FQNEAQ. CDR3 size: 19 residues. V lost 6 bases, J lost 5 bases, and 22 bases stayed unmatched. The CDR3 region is CASSRLLAGAPESPHEQYF. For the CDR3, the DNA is TGTGCCAGCAGTCGCCTCCTAGCGGGAGCGCCGGAAAGTCCTCACGAGCAGTACTTC.

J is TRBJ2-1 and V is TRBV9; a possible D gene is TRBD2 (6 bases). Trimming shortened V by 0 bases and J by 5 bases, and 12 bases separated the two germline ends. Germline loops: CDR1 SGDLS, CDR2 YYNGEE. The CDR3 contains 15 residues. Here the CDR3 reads CASSVDKLANNEQFF. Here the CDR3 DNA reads TGTGCCAGCAGCGTAGATAAACTAGCAAACAATGAGCAGTTCTTC.

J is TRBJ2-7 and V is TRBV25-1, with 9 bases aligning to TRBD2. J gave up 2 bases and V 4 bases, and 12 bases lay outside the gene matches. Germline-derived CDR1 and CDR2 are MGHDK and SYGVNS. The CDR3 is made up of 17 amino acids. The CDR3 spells CASSGEVAGDFPYEQYF. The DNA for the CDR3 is TGTGCCAGCAGTGGTGAGGTAGCGGGAGATTTCCCCTACGAGCAGTACTTC.